The rows below give T cell receptor beta chains drawn from one sample of a study of T cells in Graves' hyperthyroidism and ophthalmopathy. TCRdb ran MiXCR on the multiplex PCR reads and lists one entry per CDR3 protein. The data hold 550,000 to 650,000 distinct CDR3 sequences, with around 15% observed a single time. Sequences were obtained from blood. The receptors come from a woman aged 35 to 49 with Graves' hyperthyroidism. Both conserved end residues are part of each CDR3. Fields, in order: V gene, J gene, clone size, CDR3 length, CDR3 protein. Clone size is not always given. Where it is, it says once, few, many or a class for expanded clones.

>TRBV6-1|TRBJ2-7|many|14
CASSSGQMFYEQYF
>TRBV18|TRBJ1-2|-|15
CGSSPKTGRNYGYTF
>TRBV18|TRBJ2-3|many|16
CASSSGTSVPTDTQYF
>TRBV9|TRBJ1-6|few|16
CASSRQGAPDNSPLHF
>TRBV7-9|TRBJ2-3|many|14
CASSSPTSWHTQYF
>TRBV10-3|TRBJ2-7|few|14
CAISDFTGSYEQYF
>TRBV18|TRBJ2-1|-|14
CASSPPSGVNEQFF
>TRBV9|TRBJ2-7|few|15
CASSAPGTGGYEQYF
>TRBV11-3|TRBJ1-1|many|14
CASSLGWDATEAFF
>TRBV13|TRBJ2-1|-|13
CASHAEGLNEQFF
>TRBV6-1|TRBJ1-1|many|13
CASSGAGNTEAFF
>TRBV7-8|TRBJ2-1|many|17
CASSPQTSGRARNEQFF
>TRBV19|TRBJ1-5|few|13
CASSASVNQPQHF
>TRBV10-3|TRBJ2-3|few|14
CATRIPLVTDTQYF
>TRBV20-1|TRBJ1-5|few|14
CSAKRGTGVQPQHF
>TRBV11-1|TRBJ1-1|many|13
CASSLATRTEAFF
>TRBV7-3|TRBJ2-7|many|13
CASSFYPSWEQYF
>TRBV27|TRBJ2-7|many|16
CASSLVPPGTGVEQYF
>TRBV11-2|TRBJ1-2|many|15
CASSLGYRGSEGYTF
>TRBV2|TRBJ1-1|many|15
CASTPLDRLGTEAFF
>TRBV5-8|TRBJ2-3|many|15
CASSLEAISTDTQYF
>TRBV7-2|TRBJ2-7|-|13
CASSFGEGDEQYF
>TRBV20-1|TRBJ2-7|many|12
CSAGRFAYEQYF
>TRBV7-9|TRBJ2-3|few|15
CASSRLAGPTDTQYF
>TRBV28|TRBJ2-1|many|12
CASSPGHPGQFF
>TRBV5-1|TRBJ2-1|many|18
CASSPALIDGDSYNEQFF